These 23 T cell receptor beta chains share one sample of origin, sequenced in a study of blood T cell repertoires in COVID-19. The protocol was immunoSEQ multiplex PCR, while the TCRdb copy is restricted to in-frame clones and leaves out a portion. The sample carries some 80,000 clones, more than 60% recorded once. What was sequenced was peripheral blood. The receptors shown here come from a human donor in a cohort sampled during active COVID-19.

The chain recombines TRBV5-4 with TRBJ2-3; 9 bases fit TRBD1. In germline, CDR1 is SGHNT, CDR2 YYREEE (reference sequence). V trimming: 3 bases; J trimming: 1 base; junction bases outside the gene matches: 0. The CDR3 is made up of 14 amino acids. Here the CDR3 DNA reads TGTGCCAGCAGCTGGGACAGGGGCACAGATACGCAGTATTTT. It translates to CASSWDRGTDTQYF.

The chain has TRBV19 and TRBJ1-1; D gene ambiguous. The germline CDR1 and CDR2 sequences are LNHDA and SQIVND (reference sequence). The CDR3 totals 15 residues. V dropped 5 bases and J dropped 0 bases, with 13 bases sitting between them. The CDR3: CASSFRSELNTEAFF. CDR3 in DNA: TGTGCCAGTAGTTTCCGAAGCGAACTGAACACTGAAGCTTTCTTT.

The CDR3 is CASSQMSQAHGQFF. DNA for the CDR3: TGTGCCAGCAGCCAGATGTCCCAGGCCCATGGGCAGTTCTTC. The gene calls are TRBV16 and TRBJ2-1; D ambiguous. This CDR3 comprises 14 residues. Trimming left V 3 bases short and J 12 bases short, with 18 bases between. Looked up from germline, CDR1 is KGHSY and CDR2 is FQNENV.

J is TRBJ1-2 and V is TRBV7-2, with D unresolved. The CDR3 extends over 14 amino acids. The V end lost 1 base, the J end lost 8 bases, and 14 bases lay between the germline ends. Germline CDR1 SGHTA, CDR2 FQGNSA. Written as DNA, the CDR3 is TGTGCCAGCAGCTTAGAAAGAACCACGGGGGGCTACACCTTC. Translation: CASSLERTTGGYTF.

This clone is a singleton in its sample. The J gene is TRBJ1-2, the V gene TRBV9; D call uncertain. Germline V gene data show CDR1 as SGDLS and CDR2 as YYNGEE. The CDR3 loop spans 14 amino acids. Trimming took 3 bases from V and 6 from J, leaving 15 bases between them. This CDR3 reads CASSAHPGIDGYTF. CDR3 bases: TGTGCCAGCAGCGCCCACCCCGGGATCGATGGCTACACCTTC.

This chain uses TRBV30 with TRBJ2-1; weak D call: TRBD2 (5 bases). Trimming took off 1 base at V and 6 bases at J, with 10 bases between the two ends. Germline CDR1 and CDR2: GTSNPN and SVGIG (reference sequence). The CDR3 is 13 amino acids. CDR3 in DNA: TGTGCCTGGAGTGGTCTAGCCCCCAATGAGCAGTTCTTC. Residues: CAWSGLAPNEQFF.

The chain joins TRBV7-8 to TRBJ1-1; D is undetermined. The germline V gene encodes CDR1 SGHVS and CDR2 FQNEAQ. This CDR3 region has 13 residues. The germline V and J ends were trimmed by 1 base and 4 bases, with 7 bases remaining between them. CDR3 coding DNA: TGTGCCAGCAGCTTAGAAATCCGCACTGAAGCTTTCTTT. It is translated as CASSLEIRTEAFF.

This chain links TRBV11-2 with TRBJ2-3; TRBD1 aligns across 7 bases. The trim removed 1 base at V and 3 bases at J, leaving 1 base unmatched. The CDR3 has 14 residues. Germline assignment: CDR1 SGHAT and CDR2 FQNNGV. CDR3 nucleotides: TGTGCCAGCAGCTTAGCAGGGGGAACAGATACGCAGTATTTT. Its translation: CASSLAGGTDTQYF.

The genes are TRBV5-8 and TRBJ2-1; 16 nucleotides line up with TRBD2. CDR1 SGHTS and CDR2 YDEGEE come from the germline V gene. V gave up 3 bases and J gave up 5 bases; unmatched junction bases: 5. The CDR3 is made up of 17 amino acids. The CDR3 DNA reads as TGTGCCAGCAGCTCGGGGACTAGCGGGGGGGCAGACAATGAGCAGTTCTTC. Its protein is CASSSGTSGGADNEQFF.

This clone was observed once. The chain employs TRBV14 and TRBJ2-5; possibly TRBD1 for D (5 bases). CDR3 size: 13 residues. V was trimmed by 4 bases and J by 2 bases, leaving 8 bases between them. Germline-derived CDR1 and CDR2 are SGHDN and FVKESK. CDR3 amino acids: CASSRQTQETQYF. CDR3 nucleotide sequence: TGTGCCAGCAGCCGACAGACACAAGAGACCCAGTACTTC.

The V and J genes are TRBV6-6 and TRBJ2-1; 13 positions agree with TRBD2. CDR1 is MNHNY, CDR2 SVGAGI, per germline (reference sequence). There are 16 residues in the CDR3. The V gene end was trimmed by 0 bases and the J gene end by 8 bases; junction bases not matched to a gene: 4. CDR3 protein: CASSYSWTSGSYEQFF. The CDR3 DNA reads as TGTGCCAGCAGTTACTCGTGGACTAGCGGGAGTTATGAGCAGTTCTTC.

The chain links TRBV4-1 to TRBJ2-5; 10 positions agree with TRBD2. J was trimmed by 6 bases and V by 1 base; bases with no gene match: 8. The CDR3 is made up of 16 amino acids. In germline, CDR1 is MGHRA, CDR2 YSYEKL. CDR3 in DNA: TGCGCCAGCAGCCAAGTTCCTAGCGGGGGTGGAAAGACCCAGTACTTC. Protein product: CASSQVPSGGGKTQYF.

This chain connects TRBV5-4 to TRBJ2-1; unclear D gene. Germline CDR1 is SGHNT and CDR2 is YYREEE (reference sequence). Trimming cost V 1 base and J 7 bases, with 15 bases left between them. The CDR3 totals 15 residues. Here the CDR3 reads CASSLNASPRNEQFF. As DNA, the CDR3 is TGTGCCAGCAGCTTGAATGCCTCCCCTAGGAATGAGCAGTTCTTC.

The chain links TRBV28 to TRBJ2-3, with a tentative D call TRBD2 (6 bases). The CDR3 consists of 14 residues. Germline V gives CDR1 MDHEN, CDR2 SYDVKM. The V end lost 6 bases, the J end lost 4 bases, and 14 bases lay between the germline ends. The DNA for the CDR3 is TGTGCCAGCAGCCCTCGGGGGTCGGCAGATACGCAGTATTTT. Amino acid sequence: CASSPRGSADTQYF.

The gene calls are TRBV11-2 and TRBJ1-1, with D possibly TRBD1 on 5 matching bases. This CDR3 has 15 amino acids. V was trimmed by 5 bases and J by 0 bases, leaving 13 bases between them. Germline V lookup: CDR1 SGHAT, CDR2 FQNNGV. The CDR3 sequence is CASSHWGRLNTEAFF. Here the CDR3 DNA reads TGTGCCAGCAGCCACTGGGGCAGGCTGAACACTGAAGCTTTCTTT.

The chain links TRBV5-1 to TRBJ1-1; perhaps TRBD1 as D (6 bases). The CDR3 has 15 amino acids. Germline values: CDR1 SGHRS, CDR2 YFSETQ. V gave up 3 bases and J gave up 0 bases, with 12 bases separating them. CDR3 loop: CASSSEGGMNTEAFF. DNA of the CDR3: TGCGCCAGCAGCTCTGAGGGGGGGATGAACACTGAAGCTTTCTTT.

This clone was recorded only once. This chain connects TRBV5-1 to TRBJ2-4; the D gene is possibly TRBD1 (5 bases). The V gene lost 0 bases and the J gene lost 4 bases, with 11 bases spanning the gap. The CDR3 has 15 residues. Germline values: CDR1 SGHRS, CDR2 YFSETQ. The CDR3 loop is CASSLGGQGKNIQYF. The CDR3 region has the DNA TGCGCCAGCAGCTTGGGGGGCCAGGGTAAAAACATTCAGTACTTC. Using reference TRBV5-1 and TRBJ2-4 for the parts outside the CDR3, the full variable domain is KAGVTQTPRYLIKTRGQQVTLSCSPISGHRSVSWYQQTPGQGLQFLFEYFSETQRNKGNFPGRFSGRQFSNSRSEMNVSTLELGDSALYLCASSLGGQGKNIQYFGAGTRLSVL.

The CDR3 coding sequence is TGTGCCAGCCAAACGACAGTGGTTTTGGATGAGCAGTTCTTC. As protein: CASQTTVVLDEQFF. The rearrangement links TRBV2 to TRBJ2-1, with D possibly being TRBD1 (5 bases). Germline values: CDR1 SNHLY, CDR2 FYNNEI. V lost 8 bases to trimming and J lost 8 bases, with 19 bases between them. This CDR3 spans 14 amino acids.

The chain links TRBV28 to TRBJ1-1; D remains ambiguous. V gave up 7 bases and J gave up 8 bases, with 17 bases separating them. The CDR3 has 13 residues. CDR1 MDHEN and CDR2 SYDVKM come from the germline V gene. In nucleotides, the CDR3 is TGTGCCAGCACCCCGGCCCCCCAGGTAGAAGCTTTCTTT. It specifies CASTPAPQVEAFF.

This clone has a handful of counts. V is TRBV7-6 and J is TRBJ2-1; 8 nucleotides align to TRBD2. The germline CDR1 and CDR2 sequences are SGHVS and FNYEAQ. V lost 1 base, J lost 0 bases, and 8 bases stayed unmatched. CDR3 length equals 18 residues. The chain's CDR3 is CASSLGAGVLNSYNEQFF. In nucleotides, the CDR3 is TGTGCCAGCAGCTTAGGAGCGGGGGTGCTTAACTCCTACAATGAGCAGTTCTTC. Looking up the rest from reference TRBV7-6 and TRBJ2-1 gives the full variable domain: GAGVSQSPRYKVTKRGQDVALRCDPISGHVSLYWYRQALGQGPEFLTYFNYEAQQDKSGLPNDRFSAERPEGSISTLTIQRTEQRDSAMYRCASSLGAGVLNSYNEQFFGPGTRLTVL.

This chain links TRBV24-1 with TRBJ1-3; D gene unclear. The length of the CDR3 is 13 residues. Germline V gives CDR1 KGHDR, CDR2 SFDVKD. Trimming cost V 5 bases and J 6 bases, with 10 bases left between them. CDR3 region: CATSGENENTIYF. In nucleotides, the CDR3 is TGTGCCACCAGTGGTGAGAACGAAAACACCATATATTTT.

The chain joins TRBV6-5 to TRBJ1-6, with D unresolved. There are 15 residues in the CDR3. Germline CDR1 and CDR2: MNHEY and SVGAGI. Trimming removed 4 bases at V and 8 bases at J, with 15 bases between. The CDR3 nucleotides read TGTGCCAGCAGTTCCCGGACTGAACCGTATTCACCCCTCCACTTT. This sequence encodes CASSSRTEPYSPLHF.

This clone was counted a single time. This chain uses TRBV19 with TRBJ1-1; no clear D. V was clipped by 3 bases and J by 7 bases, with 6 bases between them. CDR3 length: 11 residues. The germline V gene has CDR1 LNHDA and CDR2 SQIVND (reference sequence). CDR3 region: CASSIPNEAFF. In DNA form, the CDR3 reads TGTGCCAGTAGTATCCCCAATGAAGCTTTCTTT.